Each of the 5 T cell receptor beta chains below was sequenced from the same sample in a study of STAT5B mutations in CD4+ large granular lymphocyte leukemia. Using immunoSEQ multiplex PCR, the repertoire was profiled, and TCRdb retains in-frame clones only, with some absent. The sample comprises 40,000 or so clones, around 72% of which are singletons, and 0.55% rests with the top ten. Sequenced sample: CD4+ T cells from blood buffy coats. The receptor source for this set is a human donor in good health.

The chain couples TRBV5-8 to TRBJ2-5, with TRBD1 matching over 9 bases. This CDR3 has 15 residues. Germline CDR1 reads SGHTS; CDR2 reads YDEGEE. V lost 4 bases and J lost 1; bases outside the gene matches: 5. The CDR3 spells CASSAGTGSQETQYF. In DNA form, the CDR3 reads TGTGCCAGCAGCGCCGGGACAGGGAGCCAAGAGACCCAGTACTTC.

The table lists this clone with a few counts. The V and J genes are TRBV7-9 and TRBJ1-1, with unresolved D. Per germline, CDR1 SEHNR and CDR2 FQNEAQ (reference sequence). The CDR3 is 11 amino acids. V lost 5 bases and J lost 1, with 2 bases in between. This CDR3 is CASSGNTEAFF. In DNA, the CDR3 is TGTGCCAGCAGCGGGAACACTGAAGCTTTCTTT.

The rearrangement uses TRBV11-2 and TRBJ2-5; possibly TRBD2 for D (6 bases). The CDR3 covers 15 residues. Trimming pared 1 base from V and 4 bases from J, leaving 13 bases between. From germline, CDR1 is SGHAT and CDR2 FQNNGV. The CDR3 is CASSLASAGLETQYF. In DNA, the CDR3 is TGTGCCAGCAGCTTAGCGAGCGCGGGACTAGAGACCCAGTACTTC.

The chain links TRBV19 to TRBJ2-1; TRBD1 matches at 9 bases. Germline V gene lookup returns CDR1 LNHDA and CDR2 SQIVND (reference sequence). The CDR3 contains 16 residues. J lost 3 bases, V lost 6 bases, and 9 bases had no gene match. CDR3 DNA: TGTGCCAGTAGAACTTCCGGGACAGGGAACTACAATGAGCAGTTCTTC. Encoded protein: CASRTSGTGNYNEQFF.

The rearrangement joins TRBV5-8 to TRBJ1-6; 8 nucleotides align to TRBD1. Germline CDR1 reads SGHTS; CDR2 reads YDEGEE. This CDR3 comprises 15 residues. With V trimmed by 7 bases and J by 8 bases, 11 bases remained unmatched. CDR3 coding DNA: TGTGCCAGCGGGCCTAGGACAGGGAGGGATTCACCCCTCCACTTT. Protein: CASGPRTGRDSPLHF.